Included here is one T cell receptor beta chain sequence, with context. The record originates from a study of blood T cell repertoires in COVID-19. Overall study context: The samples span acute and convalescent COVID-19 from the United States, Italy and Spain. In each case, the material was cDNA or gDNA derived from T cells, B-cell-depleted T cells, or PBMCs.

Assignment of participants to cohorts was predicated upon participant-reported clinical history. Original processing methods: Estimated nucleated cell counts came from reference gene primer amplification. Clones were read by immunoSEQ multiplex PCR, and TCRdb kept only the in-frame ones, dropping some. V and J calls and clone size come straight from that table; D and trimming were deduced from the DNA. The sample includes a few hundred thousand clones, roughly 87% of them seen just once. Trimming at V came to 4 bases and at J to 5 bases, leaving 2 bases not matched to a gene. The CDR3 covers 15 residues. The germline V gene has CDR1 MGHRA and CDR2 YSYEKL.

The sequence came from a woman in her twenties or thirties who had recovered from COVID-19. Input material: PBMCs or T cells enriched from blood (not recorded which). This chain connects TRBV4-1 to TRBJ2-1, with TRBD2 identical over 13 bases. DNA for the CDR3: TGCGCCAGCAGCCGGGGACTAGCGGGAAACAATGAGCAGTTCTTC. It specifies CASSRGLAGNNEQFF.